These 11 T cell receptor beta chains share one sample of origin, sequenced in a study of blood T cell repertoires in COVID-19. Clones were sequenced by immunoSEQ multiplex PCR, and TCRdb holds only the in-frame ones, with some missing. This table holds hundreds of thousands of clones, roughly nine tenths found once. Sequencing was done on a sample of PBMCs or T cells enriched from blood (not recorded which). These receptors all come from a young man who had recovered from COVID-19.

This rearrangement joins TRBV6-1 to TRBJ2-3, with 8 bases that match TRBD1. J was trimmed by 4 bases and V by 3 bases; bases with no gene match: 9. The CDR3 loop spans 16 amino acids. The V gene's germline CDR1 is MNHNS and CDR2 SASEGT. The CDR3 bases are TGTGCCAGCAGTGACCCCAGGGGGCAGGGTGCAGATACGCAGTATTTT. As protein: CASSDPRGQGADTQYF.

This clone is a singleton in its sample. The V gene is TRBV28, the J gene TRBJ2-7; D is uncertain. Trimming stripped 7 bases from V and 7 bases from J, with 14 bases between. CDR3 size: 12 residues. Germline V gene data show CDR1 as MDHEN and CDR2 as SYDVKM. CDR3 sequence reads: CASTDWVEEQYF. For the CDR3, the DNA is TGTGCCAGCACTGACTGGGTGGAAGAGCAGTACTTC.

The chain combines TRBV4-1 with TRBJ2-7, with a weak D call TRBD2 (5 bases). Germline values: CDR1 MGHRA, CDR2 YSYEKL. V lost 0 bases and J lost 0, with 12 bases in between. The CDR3 loop spans 16 amino acids. CDR3 sequence: CASSQDASGSSYEQYF. CDR3 in DNA: TGCGCCAGCAGCCAAGACGCGAGCGGCAGCTCCTACGAGCAGTACTTC.

J is TRBJ2-5 and V is TRBV28, with a weak D call TRBD1 (6 bases). This CDR3 contains 14 residues. Germline assignment: CDR1 MDHEN and CDR2 SYDVKM. V lost 6 bases and J lost 3, with 14 bases in between. The CDR3 sequence is CASRTTGKKETQYF. The CDR3 nucleotides are TGTGCCAGCAGGACTACAGGGAAAAAAGAGACCCAGTACTTC.

In its sample, this clone was seen a few times. V gene TRBV4-1 combines with J gene TRBJ2-2; TRBD2 matches 12 bases. Germline CDR1 MGHRA, CDR2 YSYEKL. This CDR3 contains 19 residues. The ends lost 0 bases at V and 3 bases at J; junction bases unmatched: 8. CDR3 amino acids: CASSQEVLAGGPYTGELFF. The CDR3 nucleotides read TGCGCCAGCAGCCAAGAGGTGCTAGCGGGAGGGCCGTACACCGGGGAGCTGTTTTTT.

The gene calls are TRBV18 and TRBJ1-1; no definite D call. With 5 bases removed from V and 1 base from J, the gap between germline ends came to 8 bases. The CDR3 runs to 13 residues. Germline CDR1 is KGHSH and CDR2 is LQKENI. This CDR3 is CASSEGSNTEAFF. DNA of the CDR3: TGTGCCAGCTCAGAGGGTTCGAACACTGAAGCTTTCTTT. The full variable domain, rest sourced from reference TRBV18 and TRBJ1-1, is NAGVMQNPRHLVRRRGQEARLRCSPMKGHSHVYWYRQLPEEGLKFMVYLQKENIIDESGMPKERFSAEFPKEGPSILRIQQVVRGDSAAYFCASSEGSNTEAFFGQGTRLTVV.

The CDR3 DNA reads TGTGCCAGTAGTATTAAAAACACTGAAGCTTTCTTT. Protein product: CASSIKNTEAFF. The chain carries TRBV19 and TRBJ1-1; D remains ambiguous. Looked up from germline, CDR1 is LNHDA and CDR2 is SQIVND (reference sequence). Trimming removed 3 bases at V and 2 bases at J, with 4 bases between. The CDR3 runs 12 residues.

This chain uses TRBV7-2 with TRBJ2-1; TRBD2 aligns across 8 bases. The germline CDR1 and CDR2 sequences are SGHTA and FQGNSA. J lost 3 bases, V lost 3 bases, and 7 bases had no gene match. The CDR3 contains 16 residues. The CDR3 protein is CASSFFTSGRYNEQFF. The CDR3 DNA reads TGTGCCAGCAGCTTTTTCACTAGCGGACGCTACAATGAGCAGTTCTTC.

This clone is a singleton in its sample. The gene calls are TRBV28 and TRBJ1-3; 10 bases agree with TRBD1. V shed 2 bases, J shed 1 base, and the junction held 5 bases outside the gene matches. This CDR3 region has 17 residues. Germline V gene lookup returns CDR1 MDHEN and CDR2 SYDVKM. The CDR3 is CASSLGTGALSGNTIYF. For the CDR3, the DNA is TGTGCCAGCAGTTTAGGGACAGGGGCCTTGTCTGGAAACACCATATATTTT.

This clone was observed once. For the CDR3, the DNA is TGTGCCAGCAGTTACTCTCTCTTGAGTTACGAGCAGTACTTC. Its translation: CASSYSLLSYEQYF. The chain combines TRBV6-6 with TRBJ2-7; D not certain. The germline V gene encodes CDR1 MNHNY and CDR2 SVGAGI (reference sequence). The CDR3 sequence is 14 residues long. V lost 0 bases and J 4 bases, leaving 10 bases between the germline ends.

This clone occurred once. J is TRBJ2-1 and V is TRBV7-3; perhaps TRBD2 as D (6 bases). The ends were cut back, 4 bases at V and 9 bases at J, with 10 bases in the middle. The CDR3 sequence is 12 residues long. Germline V lookup: CDR1 SGHTA, CDR2 FQGTGA. The CDR3 DNA is TGTGCCAGCAGCTCATCGGGACTTGAGCAGTTCTTC. Residues: CASSSSGLEQFF. The variable domain in full, completed from reference TRBV7-3 and TRBJ2-1, reads GAGVSQTPSNKVTEKGKYVELRCDPISGHTALYWYRQSLGQGPEFLIYFQGTGAADDSGLPNDRFFAVRPEGSVSTLKIQRTERGDSAVYLCASSSSGLEQFFGPGTRLTVL.